The next 23 T cell receptor beta chains were all read from a single sample in a study of blood T cell repertoires in COVID-19. Using immunoSEQ multiplex PCR, the repertoire was profiled, and TCRdb retains in-frame clones only, with some absent. The sample includes about 140,000 clones, 80% to 90% of them seen just once. Material: peripheral blood. Receptor source: a human donor with acute or convalescent COVID-19. The donor label of this sample is uncertain.

This sequence joins TRBV7-3 and TRBJ2-3; D might be TRBD1 (6 bases). Between the trimmed V and J ends, which lost 2 bases and 2 bases, there was a span of 14 bases. Germline CDR1 is SGHTA and CDR2 is FQGTGA. The CDR3 is made up of 16 amino acids. CDR3 DNA: TGTGCCAGCAGCTTAGGGGGCTTAGGTTCCACAGATACGCAGTATTTT. Translating it yields CASSLGGLGSTDTQYF.

Note on this clone: An end of the junction differs from the germline gene, which may be a read error. This chain links TRBV30 with TRBJ1-4; no reliable D call. There are 11 residues in the CDR3. Germline V gene lookup returns CDR1 GTSNPN and CDR2 SVGIG (reference sequence). The CDR3 reads CALFFNEKLFF. The DNA of the CDR3 is TGCGCCCTCTTTTTTAATGAAAAACTGTTTTTT. Supplemented by reference TRBV30 and TRBJ1-4, the full variable domain reads SQTIHQWPATLVQPVGSPLSLECTVEGTSNPNLYWYRQAAGRGLQLLFYSVGIGQISSEVPQNLSASRPQDRQFILSSKKLLLSDSGFYLCALFFNEKLFFGSGTQLSVL.

The chain has TRBV10-3 and TRBJ1-5; 7 bases agree with TRBD1. The J segment lost 6 bases and the V segment lost 0 bases, leaving 8 bases of the junction unmatched. The CDR3 consists of 16 residues. Per the germline V gene, CDR1 is ENHRY and CDR2 is SYGVKD. The CDR3 reads CAISESNRGGSQPQHF. As DNA, the CDR3 is TGTGCCATCAGTGAGTCAAACAGGGGAGGAAGTCAGCCCCAGCATTTT.

CDR3 loop: CASGSGGQYNEQFF. Here the CDR3 DNA reads TGTGCCAGCGGTTCAGGGGGGCAGTACAATGAGCAGTTCTTC. J is TRBJ2-1 and V is TRBV6-2 or TRBV6-3; D is possibly TRBD1 (7 bases). CDR1 is MNHEY and CDR2 is SVGEGT in the germline V gene. Trimming took 8 bases from V and 4 from J, leaving 15 bases between them. This CDR3 comprises 14 residues.

This clone was detected only a few times. V gene TRBV28 combines with J gene TRBJ1-2, with D tentatively TRBD1 (5 bases). This CDR3 has 14 amino acids. V shed 6 bases and J shed 4 bases, with 15 bases lying between them. Germline V gives CDR1 MDHEN, CDR2 SYDVKM. CDR3 residues: CASREAGGIYGYTF. CDR3 in DNA: TGTGCCAGCAGGGAAGCGGGGGGGATCTATGGCTACACCTTC.

V is TRBV11-3 and J is TRBJ2-5; 7 positions agree with TRBD1. The CDR3 consists of 15 residues. Germline V gene lookup returns CDR1 SGHNT and CDR2 YENEEA. V trimming: 4 bases; J trimming: 1 base; junction bases outside the gene matches: 6. CDR3 nucleotide sequence: TGTGCCAGCAGCTCCGCAGGGGGAACCCAAGAGACCCAGTACTTC. Its protein is CASSSAGGTQETQYF. The full variable domain, rest sourced from reference TRBV11-3 and TRBJ2-5, is EAGVVQSPRYKIIEKKQPVAFWCNPISGHNTLYWYLQNLGQGPELLIRYENEEAVDDSQLPKDRFSAERLKGVDSTLKIQPAELGDSAVYLCASSSAGGTQETQYFGPGTRLLVL.

V and J are TRBV6-5 and TRBJ2-2; D call uncertain. Germline V CDR1 and CDR2: MNHEY, SVGAGI. Trimming cost V 6 bases and J 4 bases, with 12 bases left between them. The CDR3 runs to 14 residues. This CDR3 reads CASRPEWSTGELFF. In nucleotides, the CDR3 is TGTGCCAGCAGGCCGGAGTGGAGCACCGGGGAGCTGTTTTTT.

The V call is TRBV25-1, the J call TRBJ1-2, with D uncertain. Germline V gene data show CDR1 as MGHDK and CDR2 as SYGVNS. This CDR3 is 13 amino acids long. V shed 5 bases and J shed 6 bases, with 13 bases lying between them. The CDR3 is CASSSAQEDGYTF. The DNA of the CDR3 is TGTGCCAGCAGTTCGGCGCAGGAAGATGGCTACACCTTC.

This chain connects TRBV11-2 to TRBJ2-3; D is possibly TRBD2 (5 bases). The CDR3 is 12 amino acids. Per germline, CDR1 SGHAT and CDR2 FQNNGV. Between the trimmed V and J ends, which lost 0 bases and 13 bases, there was a span of 11 bases. The CDR3 DNA reads as TGTGCCAGCAGCTTAGACCTTGGACTTAAGTATTTT. This encodes CASSLDLGLKYF.

The chain couples TRBV28 to TRBJ2-7, with 11 positions matching TRBD2. Germline lookup yields CDR1 MDHEN and CDR2 SYDVKM. This CDR3 is built from 17 residues. The J segment lost 3 bases and the V segment lost 4 bases, leaving 11 bases of the junction unmatched. In DNA, the CDR3 is TGTGCCAGCAGTTCGCGGGTTGTAGCGGGAGGGAACTACGAGCAGTACGTC. It codes for CASSSRVVAGGNYEQYV.

The V and J genes are TRBV7-8 and TRBJ2-1; 9 bases map to TRBD1. The germline CDR1 and CDR2 sequences are SGHVS and FQNEAQ. With 4 bases clipped from V and 6 bases from J, the junction kept 7 bases outside the gene matches. The CDR3 is 15 residues long. The CDR3 loop is CASSSFGTGLNEQFF. CDR3 in DNA: TGTGCCAGCAGCTCCTTCGGGACAGGGCTCAATGAGCAGTTCTTC.

This chain connects TRBV5-6 to TRBJ2-2; D remains ambiguous. CDR1 SGHDT and CDR2 YYEEEE come from the germline V gene. There are 15 residues in the CDR3. V gave up 4 bases and J gave up 3 bases, with 13 bases separating them. CDR3 DNA sequence: TGTGCCAGCAGCCAGTACCCGAGCGACACCGGGGAGCTGTTTTTT. Its translation is CASSQYPSDTGELFF. Complete variable domain (other parts from reference TRBV5-6 and TRBJ2-2): DAGVTQSPTHLIKTRGQQVTLRCSPKSGHDTVSWYQQALGQGPQFIFQYYEEEERQRGNFPDRFSGHQFPNYSSELNVNALLLGDSALYLCASSQYPSDTGELFFGEGSRLTVL.

J is TRBJ1-6 and V is TRBV5-1; possibly TRBD1 for D (6 bases). The CDR3 has 15 residues. V dropped 2 bases and J dropped 7 bases, with 13 bases sitting between them. Germline V gene data show CDR1 as SGHRS and CDR2 as YFSETQ. CDR3 loop: CASSFGHRDNSPLHF. The CDR3 nucleotides are TGCGCCAGCAGCTTCGGGCACAGGGACAATTCACCCCTCCACTTT.

This clone was recorded once. This chain uses TRBV30 with TRBJ1-3; D is unclear. This CDR3 contains 17 residues. With 2 bases removed from V and 0 bases from J, the gap between germline ends came to 17 bases. Germline lookup yields CDR1 GTSNPN and CDR2 SVGIG (reference sequence). CDR3 loop: CAWSSFVAQDSGNTIYF. Written as DNA, the CDR3 is TGTGCCTGGAGTTCGTTTGTAGCACAAGACTCTGGAAACACCATATATTTT.

The gene calls are TRBV9 and TRBJ1-1; 7 positions agree with TRBD1. The CDR3 is 16 residues long. V shed 3 bases and J 5 bases; nucleotides not matched to a gene: 13. Germline V gives CDR1 SGDLS, CDR2 YYNGEE. The CDR3 loop is CASSATGARAGTEAFF. In DNA form, the CDR3 reads TGTGCCAGCAGCGCCACAGGGGCGAGGGCGGGAACTGAAGCTTTCTTT. The whole variable domain, filled in from reference TRBV9 and TRBJ1-1, reads DSGVTQTPKHLITATGQRVTLRCSPRSGDLSVYWYQQSLDQGLQFLIQYYNGEERAKGNILERFSAQQFPDLHSELNLSSLELGDSALYFCASSATGARAGTEAFFGQGTRLTVV.

This chain links TRBV15 with TRBJ1-2; 7 nucleotides align to TRBD1. Per the germline V gene, CDR1 is LNHNV and CDR2 is YYDKDF (reference sequence). This CDR3 comprises 15 residues. With V trimmed by 3 bases and J by 5 bases, 9 bases remained unmatched. The CDR3 sequence is CATSSQKDRRYGYTF. The DNA of the CDR3 is TGTGCCACCAGCAGTCAAAAGGACAGGAGATATGGCTACACCTTC.

The chain couples TRBV19 to TRBJ1-2, with 8 nucleotides matching TRBD1. CDR1 and CDR2 (germline): LNHDA, SQIVND (reference sequence). CDR3 length: 14 amino acids. The J segment lost 4 bases and the V segment lost 5 bases, leaving 6 bases of the junction unmatched. CDR3 loop: CASSSGTGVYGYTF. In DNA form, the CDR3 reads TGTGCCAGTAGTTCCGGGACAGGTGTCTATGGCTACACCTTC.

The rearrangement links TRBV2 to TRBJ2-5, with 8 bases identical to TRBD2. Trimming removed 4 bases from V and 5 bases from J; junction bases left unmatched: 6. The CDR3 has 14 amino acids. CDR1 SNHLY and CDR2 FYNNEI come from the germline V gene. The CDR3, as DNA: TGTGCCAGCAGTGTCGGGGGGGCCGAGGAGACCCAGTACTTC. Amino acids: CASSVGGAEETQYF.

The chain links TRBV7-9 to TRBJ2-1, with D tentatively TRBD2 (6 bases). V lost 1 base and J lost 10, with 11 bases in between. The germline V gene has CDR1 SEHNR and CDR2 FQNEAQ (reference sequence). The CDR3 is 13 amino acids. CDR3: CASSLGLGREQFF. The CDR3 DNA reads as TGTGCCAGCAGCTTAGGACTAGGACGGGAGCAGTTCTTC.

This clone was observed once. CDR3 coding DNA: TGTGCCAGTATTCAGGTTGGCGGGAGTAAAGTATATGAGCAGTTCTTC. This gives the protein CASIQVGGSKVYEQFF. The chain employs TRBV19 and TRBJ2-1, with TRBD2 identical over 7 bases. The germline V gene encodes CDR1 LNHDA and CDR2 SQIVND (reference sequence). The CDR3 spans 16 residues. V was pared by 7 bases and J by 8 bases, with 17 bases of the junction left unmatched.

The rearrangement uses TRBV7-2 and TRBJ1-5, with 8 bases identical to TRBD1. In germline, CDR1 is SGHTA, CDR2 FQGNSA. CDR3 length: 18 amino acids. Trimming cost V 2 bases and J 2 bases; bases outside gene matches: 11. The CDR3 reads CASSLPGGGGQGNQPQHF. As DNA, the CDR3 is TGTGCCAGCAGCTTACCCGGGGGAGGGGGACAGGGCAATCAGCCCCAGCATTTT.

This clone came up a few times. The chain uses TRBV19 and TRBJ1-5; a weak D match, TRBD1 (6 bases). The CDR3 is 14 residues long. Per the germline V gene, CDR1 is LNHDA and CDR2 is SQIVND (reference sequence). Trimming shortened V by 9 bases and J by 3 bases, and 15 bases separated the two germline ends. CDR3 DNA sequence: TGTGCCAGCGTACCAGGGGTTTCCAATCAGCCCCAGCATTTT. Protein: CASVPGVSNQPQHF. The whole variable domain, remainder taken from reference TRBV19 and TRBJ1-5, is DGGITQSPKYLFRKEGQNVTLSCEQNLNHDAMYWYRQDPGQGLRLIYYSQIVNDFQKGDIAEGYSVSREKKESFPLTVTSAQKNPTAFYLCASVPGVSNQPQHFGDGTRLSIL.

J is TRBJ2-3 and V is TRBV4-1, with 12 nucleotides matching TRBD2. CDR1 is MGHRA and CDR2 is YSYEKL in the germline V gene. The CDR3 spans 15 residues. Germline trimming cut 1 base from V and 5 bases from J; bases unmatched to any gene: 1. The chain's CDR3 is CASSQGTSGIDTQYF. CDR3 in DNA: TGCGCCAGCAGCCAAGGGACTAGCGGGATAGATACGCAGTATTTT.